A single sample gave rise to the 12 T cell receptor beta chains below, sequenced in a study of spatial heterogeneity in lung cancer. Overall study findings and caveats: Mutation tallies in tumors tracked expanded intratumoral alpha and beta TCR counts.

Via MiXCR, TCRdb re-called the 5' RACE reads, giving one row per CDR3 protein. The sample carries 4,700 or so distinct CDR3 sequences, approximately 12% recorded once. No antigen has been assigned to these receptors. The time point was: sample taken at primary tumor resection. The starting material was lung tumor tissue, obtained at surgery. Receptors were obtained from a male donor with early-stage non-small cell lung cancer.

This clonotype was detected once. This could be a read error, since a much larger clone is one nucleotide away. This chain's CDR3 is CASRGSVANVLTF. CDR3 bases: TGTGCCAGCCGGGGCTCTGTGGCCAACGTCCTGACTTTC. The chain carries TRBV9 and TRBJ2-6; either TRBD1 or TRBD2 may supply D (5 bases each). The germline V gene has CDR1 SGDLS and CDR2 YYNGEE. The CDR3 length is 13 residues.

This clonotype was observed a few times. The chain combines TRBV24-1 with TRBJ2-3, with a possible D match to TRBD2 (5 bases). The germline V and J ends were trimmed by 4 bases and 3 bases, with 7 bases remaining between them. The CDR3 sequence is 13 residues long. CDR1 is KGHDR, CDR2 SFDVKD, per germline. The CDR3 nucleotides read TGTGCCACCAGTGAACGACTAACAGATACGCAGTATTTT. This encodes CATSERLTDTQYF.

This clonotype is judged medium-sized (0.01 to 0.1%). The chain combines TRBV20-1 with TRBJ2-5; D possibly corresponds to TRBD2 (6 bases). This CDR3 has 13 amino acids. Germline V gene lookup returns CDR1 DFQATT and CDR2 SNEGSKA (reference sequence). CDR3 region: CSAQRRDQETQYF. CDR3 DNA sequence: TGCAGCGCCCAAAGGAGGGACCAAGAGACCCAGTACTTC.

The J gene is TRBJ2-5, the V gene TRBV24-1, with D possibly TRBD2 on 5 matching bases. This CDR3 has 15 amino acids. Trimming cost V 0 bases and J 2 bases, with 9 bases left between them. Germline V gene sequence: CDR1 KGHDR, CDR2 SFDVKD. The CDR3 region has the DNA TGTGCCACCAGTGATTTGACTGGGAGTCAAGAGACCCAGTACTTC. Translating gives CATSDLTGSQETQYF.

This chain connects TRBV7-8 to TRBJ2-3; no definite D call. V lost 3 bases and J 1 base, leaving 8 bases between the germline ends. This CDR3 comprises 14 residues. Germline assignment: CDR1 SGHVS and CDR2 FQNEAQ. CDR3 coding DNA: TGTGCCAGCAGCTTTAACTCCCGCACAGATACGCAGTATTTT. It codes for CASSFNSRTDTQYF.

V and J are TRBV11-2 and TRBJ2-6; the D gene is possibly TRBD2 (5 bases). Germline CDR1 and CDR2: SGHAT and FQNNGV. V gave up 5 bases and J gave up 2 bases, with 16 bases separating them. The CDR3 extends over 17 amino acids. The CDR3 coding sequence is TGTGCCAGCAGCCTAGGACTCTACAGCACTGGGGCCAACGTCCTGACTTTC. It specifies CASSLGLYSTGANVLTF. Full variable domain (outside the CDR3, taken from reference TRBV11-2 and TRBJ2-6): EAGVAQSPRYKIIEKRQSVAFWCNPISGHATLYWYQQILGQGPKLLIQFQNNGVVDDSQLPKDRFSAERLKGVDSTLKIQPAKLEDSAVYLCASSLGLYSTGANVLTFGAGSRLTVL.

This chain connects TRBV5-6 to TRBJ2-2; TRBD1 aligns across 8 bases. Looked up from germline, CDR1 is SGHDT and CDR2 is YYEEEE. The V and J ends lost 4 bases and 5 bases, in that order; junction bases with no gene match: 10. The CDR3 sequence is 16 residues long. Here the CDR3 reads CASSNRQGMGTGELFF. CDR3 in DNA: TGTGCCAGCAGCAATCGACAGGGGATGGGAACCGGGGAGCTGTTTTTT.

This clonotype has just a few counts. The J gene is TRBJ2-3, the V gene TRBV3-1, with no clear D. Germline CDR1 and CDR2: LGHDT and YNNKEL (reference sequence). Trimming took 1 base from V and 5 from J, leaving 4 bases between them. CDR3 length: 12 amino acids. CDR3 residues: CASSQGKDTQYF. For the CDR3, the DNA is TGTGCCAGCAGCCAAGGAAAAGATACGCAGTATTTT.

This clonotype was observed a handful of times. V and J are TRBV6-5 and TRBJ1-1, with TRBD1 matching 12 bases. Germline V gives CDR1 MNHEY, CDR2 SVGAGI. This CDR3 comprises 18 residues. V was pared by 2 bases and J by 2 bases, with 9 bases of the junction left unmatched. The chain's CDR3 is CASSYTGTGGASNTEAFF. The CDR3 DNA is TGTGCCAGCAGTTACACCGGGACAGGGGGCGCGTCCAACACTGAAGCTTTCTTT.

The chain is built from TRBV6-5 and TRBJ1-2, with 7 bases that match TRBD1. Germline V lookup: CDR1 MNHEY, CDR2 SVGAGI. V lost 4 bases, J lost 6 bases, and 5 bases stayed unmatched. The CDR3 sequence is 13 residues long. CDR3 amino acids: CASSSRQGNGYTF. The DNA for the CDR3 is TGTGCCAGCAGTTCCCGACAGGGCAATGGCTACACCTTC.

V usage is TRBV6-2 or TRBV6-3 and J usage is TRBJ2-5, with D hard to call. Looked up from germline, CDR1 is MNHEY and CDR2 is SVGEGT. V lost 9 bases, J lost 2 bases, and 16 bases lay in between. The CDR3 contains 14 residues. CDR3 sequence reads: CASIDSDGQETQYF. Here the CDR3 DNA reads TGTGCCAGTATAGATTCGGACGGACAAGAGACCCAGTACTTC.

V usage is TRBV7-3 and J usage is TRBJ2-5; D not resolved. Germline V gene data show CDR1 as SGHTA and CDR2 as FQGTGA. V gave up 11 bases and J gave up 4 bases, with 17 bases separating them. This CDR3 has 13 residues. CDR3 sequence reads: CAGAQGNGETQYF. CDR3 coding DNA: TGTGCCGGCGCCCAAGGGAACGGAGAGACCCAGTACTTC.